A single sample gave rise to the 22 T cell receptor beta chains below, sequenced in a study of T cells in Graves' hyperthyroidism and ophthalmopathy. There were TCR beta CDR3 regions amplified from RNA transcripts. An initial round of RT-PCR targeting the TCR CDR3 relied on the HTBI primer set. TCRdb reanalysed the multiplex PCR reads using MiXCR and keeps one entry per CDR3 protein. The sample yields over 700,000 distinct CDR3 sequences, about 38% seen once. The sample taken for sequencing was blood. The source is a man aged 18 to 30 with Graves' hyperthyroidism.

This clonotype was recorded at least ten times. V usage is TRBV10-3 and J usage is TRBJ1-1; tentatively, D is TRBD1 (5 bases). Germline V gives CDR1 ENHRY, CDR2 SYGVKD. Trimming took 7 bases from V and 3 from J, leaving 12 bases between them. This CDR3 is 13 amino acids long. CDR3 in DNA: TGTGCCATCAAGAGGGGTGGGGACACTGAAGCTTTCTTT. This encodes CAIKRGGDTEAFF.

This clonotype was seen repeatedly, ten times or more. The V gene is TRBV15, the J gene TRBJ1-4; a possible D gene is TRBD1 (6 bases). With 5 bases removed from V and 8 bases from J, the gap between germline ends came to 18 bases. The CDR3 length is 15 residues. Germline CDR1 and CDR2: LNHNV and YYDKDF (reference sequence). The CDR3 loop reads CATSRGRTGNEKLFF. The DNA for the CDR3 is TGTGCCACCAGCCGGGGCCGAACAGGGAACGAAAAACTGTTTTTT.

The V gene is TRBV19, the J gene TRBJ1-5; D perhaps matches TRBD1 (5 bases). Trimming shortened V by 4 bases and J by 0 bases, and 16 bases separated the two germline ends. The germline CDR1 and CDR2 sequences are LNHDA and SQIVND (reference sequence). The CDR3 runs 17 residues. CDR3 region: CASSTRGRAFSNQPQHF. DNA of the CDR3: TGTGCCAGTAGTACCCGGGGGAGGGCATTTAGCAATCAGCCCCAGCATTTT.

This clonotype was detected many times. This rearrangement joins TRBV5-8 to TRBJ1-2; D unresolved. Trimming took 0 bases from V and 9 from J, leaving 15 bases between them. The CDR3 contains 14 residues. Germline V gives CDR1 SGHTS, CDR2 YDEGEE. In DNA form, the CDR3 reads TGTGCCAGCAGCTTGGCCATGGGCGAGAGCCGCTACACCTTC. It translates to CASSLAMGESRYTF.

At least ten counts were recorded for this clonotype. The CDR3 nucleotides read TGTGCCAGCAGCTCGGCTTGGGCAGGGGGTGGTCAGCCCCAGCATTTT. Protein product: CASSSAWAGGGQPQHF. The chain recombines TRBV7-2 with TRBJ1-5; 7 bases map to TRBD1. The CDR3 runs to 16 residues. Trimming removed 4 bases from V and 6 bases from J; junction bases left unmatched: 12. Per the germline V gene, CDR1 is SGHTA and CDR2 is FQGNSA.

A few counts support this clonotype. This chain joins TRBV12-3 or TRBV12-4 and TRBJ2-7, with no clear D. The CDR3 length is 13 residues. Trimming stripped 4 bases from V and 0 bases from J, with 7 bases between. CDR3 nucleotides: TGTGCCAGCAGTTGGCAAAACTCCTACGAGCAGTACTTC. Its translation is CASSWQNSYEQYF.

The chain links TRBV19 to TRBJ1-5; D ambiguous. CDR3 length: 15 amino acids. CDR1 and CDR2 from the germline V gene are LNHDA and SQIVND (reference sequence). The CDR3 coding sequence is TGTGCGTTCTTGGGTGCCCAAAGGGGCAATCAGCCCCAGCATTTT. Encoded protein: CAFLGAQRGNQPQHF.

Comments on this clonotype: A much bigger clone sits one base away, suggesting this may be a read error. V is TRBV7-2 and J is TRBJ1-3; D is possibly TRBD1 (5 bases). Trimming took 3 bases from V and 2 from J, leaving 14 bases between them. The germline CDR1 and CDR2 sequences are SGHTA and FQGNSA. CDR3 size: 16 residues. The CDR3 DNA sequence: TGTGCCAGCAGCTTGGGGCAAAGGACGGCTGGAAACACCATATATTTT. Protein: CASSLGQRTAGNTIYF.

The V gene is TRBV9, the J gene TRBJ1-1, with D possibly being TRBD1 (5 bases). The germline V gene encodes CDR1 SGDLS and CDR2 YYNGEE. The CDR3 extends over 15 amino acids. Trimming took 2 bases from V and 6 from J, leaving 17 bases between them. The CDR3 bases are TGTGCCAGCAGCGTGGGCGCAGGGAGTAGCTCTGAAGCTTTCTTT. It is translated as CASSVGAGSSSEAFF.

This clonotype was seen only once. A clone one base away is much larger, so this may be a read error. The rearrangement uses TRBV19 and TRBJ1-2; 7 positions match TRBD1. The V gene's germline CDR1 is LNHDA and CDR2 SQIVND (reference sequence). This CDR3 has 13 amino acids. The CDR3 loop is CASSGTAKLGHTF. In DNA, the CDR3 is TGTGCCAGCTCCGGGACAGCCAAACTTGGCCACACCTTC.

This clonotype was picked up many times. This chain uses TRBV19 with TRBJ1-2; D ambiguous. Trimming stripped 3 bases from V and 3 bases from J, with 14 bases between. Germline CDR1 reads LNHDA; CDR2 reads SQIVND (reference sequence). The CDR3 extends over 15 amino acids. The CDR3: CASSMGSSDHYGYTF. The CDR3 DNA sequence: TGTGCCAGTAGTATGGGTTCGTCCGATCACTATGGCTACACCTTC.

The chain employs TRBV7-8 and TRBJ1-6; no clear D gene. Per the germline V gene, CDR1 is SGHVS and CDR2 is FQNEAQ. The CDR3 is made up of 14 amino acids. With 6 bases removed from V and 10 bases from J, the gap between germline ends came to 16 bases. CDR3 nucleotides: TGTGCCAGCAGTCCTACAGCTCTGGGCTCACCCCTCCACTTT. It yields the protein CASSPTALGSPLHF.

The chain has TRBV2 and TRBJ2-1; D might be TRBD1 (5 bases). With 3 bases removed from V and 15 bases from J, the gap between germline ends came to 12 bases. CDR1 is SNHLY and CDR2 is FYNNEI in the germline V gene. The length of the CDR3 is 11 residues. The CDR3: CASSDRDARFF. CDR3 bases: TGTGCCAGCAGTGACAGGGATGCACGGTTCTTC.

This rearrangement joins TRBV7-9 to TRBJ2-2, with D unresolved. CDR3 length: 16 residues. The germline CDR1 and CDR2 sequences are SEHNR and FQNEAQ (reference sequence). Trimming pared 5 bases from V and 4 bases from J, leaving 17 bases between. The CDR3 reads CASSPELQWTTGELFF. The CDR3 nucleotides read TGTGCCAGCAGCCCCGAGCTTCAGTGGACCACCGGGGAGCTGTTTTTT.

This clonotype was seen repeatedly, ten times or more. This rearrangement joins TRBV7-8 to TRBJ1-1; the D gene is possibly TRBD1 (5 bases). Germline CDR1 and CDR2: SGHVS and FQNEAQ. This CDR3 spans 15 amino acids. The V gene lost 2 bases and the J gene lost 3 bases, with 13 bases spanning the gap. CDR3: CASSLLGARHTEAFF. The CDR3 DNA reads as TGTGCCAGCAGCTTACTTGGGGCTAGGCACACTGAAGCTTTCTTT. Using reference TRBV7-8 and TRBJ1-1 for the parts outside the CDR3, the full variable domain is GAGVSQSPRYKVAKRGQDVALRCDPISGHVSLFWYQQALGQGPEFLTYFQNEAQLDKSGLPSDRFFAERPEGSVSTLKIQRTQQEDSAVYLCASSLLGARHTEAFFGQGTRLTVV.

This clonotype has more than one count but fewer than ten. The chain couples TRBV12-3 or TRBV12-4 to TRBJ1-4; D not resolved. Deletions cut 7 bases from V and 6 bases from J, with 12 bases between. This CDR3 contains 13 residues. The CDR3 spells CASTHVGHEKLFF. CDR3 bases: TGTGCCAGCACCCACGTAGGGCATGAAAAACTGTTTTTT.

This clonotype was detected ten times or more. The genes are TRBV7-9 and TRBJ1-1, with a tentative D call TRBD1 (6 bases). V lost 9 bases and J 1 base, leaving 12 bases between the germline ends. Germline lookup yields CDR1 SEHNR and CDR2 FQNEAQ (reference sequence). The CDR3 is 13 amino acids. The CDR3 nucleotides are TGTGCCAGTAGCAGGGGCGAGAACACTGAAGCTTTCTTT. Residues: CASSRGENTEAFF.

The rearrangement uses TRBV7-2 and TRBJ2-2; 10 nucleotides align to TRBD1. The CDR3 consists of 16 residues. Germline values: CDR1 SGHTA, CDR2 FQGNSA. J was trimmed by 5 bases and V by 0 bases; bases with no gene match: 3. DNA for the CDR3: TGTGCCAGCAGCTTAGCGACAGGGGGCGGTACCGGGGAGCTGTTTTTT. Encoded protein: CASSLATGGGTGELFF.

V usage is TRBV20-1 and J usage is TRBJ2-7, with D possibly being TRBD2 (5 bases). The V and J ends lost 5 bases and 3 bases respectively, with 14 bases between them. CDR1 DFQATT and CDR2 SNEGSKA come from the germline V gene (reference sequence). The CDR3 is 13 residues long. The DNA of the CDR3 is TGCAGTGCTCGCGAGGCCGGGAACTACGAGCAGTACTTC. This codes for CSAREAGNYEQYF.

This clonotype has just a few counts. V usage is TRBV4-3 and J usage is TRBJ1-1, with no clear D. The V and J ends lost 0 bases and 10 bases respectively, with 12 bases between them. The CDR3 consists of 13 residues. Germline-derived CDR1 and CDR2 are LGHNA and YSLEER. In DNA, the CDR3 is TGCGCCAGCAGCCAAGAGCAAGGGTTTGGAGCTTTCTTT. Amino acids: CASSQEQGFGAFF.

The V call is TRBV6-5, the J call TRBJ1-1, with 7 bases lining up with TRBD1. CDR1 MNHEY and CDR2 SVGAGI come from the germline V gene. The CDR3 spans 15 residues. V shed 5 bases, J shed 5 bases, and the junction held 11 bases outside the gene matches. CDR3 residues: CASSDREGRRTEAFF. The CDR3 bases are TGTGCCAGCAGTGACAGGGAGGGAAGACGAACTGAAGCTTTCTTT.

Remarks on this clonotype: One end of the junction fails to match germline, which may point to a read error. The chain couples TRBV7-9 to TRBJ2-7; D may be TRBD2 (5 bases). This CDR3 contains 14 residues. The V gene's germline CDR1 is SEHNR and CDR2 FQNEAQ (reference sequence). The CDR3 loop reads CAGSLSSTSYEQYF. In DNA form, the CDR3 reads TGTGCCGGCAGCTTATCTAGCACCTCCTACGAGCAGTACTTC.